This T cell receptor (beta chain) derives from a study of blood T cell repertoires in COVID-19. Across the study: Samples representing acute and convalescent COVID-19 were sourced from the United States, Italy and Spain. T cells, B-cell-depleted T cells, or PBMCs supplied cDNA or gDNA.

Libraries were prepared by immunoSEQ multiplex PCR; TCRdb keeps only in-frame clonotypes and omits some of them. The sample includes 150,000 to 190,000 clones, less than 90% seen only once; the top ten take over 2%. This clone has only one observation. The TCR comes from a woman in her seventies with acute or convalescent COVID-19. Sequenced: peripheral blood.

Here the CDR3 DNA reads TGTGCCAGCGGACAGGGGGCTAATGAAAAACTGTTTTTT. It specifies CASGQGANEKLFF. The chain carries TRBV12-3 or TRBV12-4 and TRBJ1-4; 10 bases align to TRBD1. This CDR3 comprises 13 residues. J was trimmed by 3 bases and V by 8 bases; bases with no gene match: 0.